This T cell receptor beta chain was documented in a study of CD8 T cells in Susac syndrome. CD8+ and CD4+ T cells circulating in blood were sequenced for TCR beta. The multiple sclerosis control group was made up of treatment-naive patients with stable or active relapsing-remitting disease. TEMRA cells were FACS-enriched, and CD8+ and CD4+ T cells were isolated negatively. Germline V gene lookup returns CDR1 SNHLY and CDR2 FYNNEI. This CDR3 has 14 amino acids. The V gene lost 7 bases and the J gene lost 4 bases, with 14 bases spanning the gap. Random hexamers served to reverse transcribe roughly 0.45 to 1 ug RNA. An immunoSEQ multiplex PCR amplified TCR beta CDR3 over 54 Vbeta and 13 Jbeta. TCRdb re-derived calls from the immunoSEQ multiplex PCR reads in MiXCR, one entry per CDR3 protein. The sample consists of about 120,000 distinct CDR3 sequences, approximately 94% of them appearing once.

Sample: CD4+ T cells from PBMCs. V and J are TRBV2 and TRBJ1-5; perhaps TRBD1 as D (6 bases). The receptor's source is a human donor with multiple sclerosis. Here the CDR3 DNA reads TGTGCCAGCACCGGGGGGGCTTTGAATCAGCCCCAGCATTTT. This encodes CASTGGALNQPQHF.